The 26 T cell receptor beta chains listed next were all sequenced from one sample in a study of T cell responses to AZD1222 COVID-19 vaccine. Clones were read by immunoSEQ multiplex PCR, and TCRdb kept only the in-frame ones, dropping some. The sample consists of around 200,000 clones, around 94% of them appearing once. The material was peripheral blood, obtained 28 days after the second AZD1222 dose. These receptors were taken from an adult who received the AZD1222 COVID-19 vaccine.

V is TRBV19 and J is TRBJ1-6; no reliable D call. Germline CDR1 is LNHDA and CDR2 is SQIVND (reference sequence). Trimming pared 6 bases from V and 2 bases from J, leaving 26 bases between. This CDR3 is built from 20 residues. In nucleotides, the CDR3 is TGTGCCAGTAGCGAAAAGGCCCCCGGGTCAAGTGTGCCCTATAATTCACCCCTCCACTTT. Amino acids: CASSEKAPGSSVPYNSPLHF.

This sequence joins TRBV19 and TRBJ2-5, with D possibly matching TRBD2 (6 bases). There are 17 residues in the CDR3. CDR1 and CDR2 from the germline V gene are LNHDA and SQIVND (reference sequence). V was trimmed by 3 bases and J by 7 bases, leaving 24 bases between them. The DNA for the CDR3 is TGTGCCAGTAGTATCCGTCGTTTTGGGGGGTTCGTTCGGACCCAGTACTTC. Protein product: CASSIRRFGGFVRTQYF.

Only a few counts were recorded for this clone. V usage is TRBV5-1 and J usage is TRBJ2-7; no clear D gene. The germline V and J ends were trimmed by 0 bases and 6 bases, with 10 bases remaining between them. The CDR3 length is 13 residues. The germline V gene has CDR1 SGHRS and CDR2 YFSETQ. This CDR3 reads CASSLDNGSEQYF. Here the CDR3 DNA reads TGCGCCAGCAGCTTGGATAATGGGTCCGAGCAGTACTTC.

The chain uses TRBV11-2 and TRBJ1-2; tentatively, D is TRBD1 (5 bases). Between the trimmed V and J ends, which lost 3 bases and 7 bases, there was a span of 12 bases. In germline, CDR1 is SGHAT, CDR2 FQNNGV. The CDR3 sequence is 13 residues long. The DNA for the CDR3 is TGTGCCAGCAGCTTCGGAGGGGAGGGTGGCTACACCTTC. Its protein product is CASSFGGEGGYTF.

The chain is built from TRBV7-9 and TRBJ2-7; tentatively, D is TRBD1 (5 bases). CDR1 is SEHNR and CDR2 is FQNEAQ in the germline V gene (reference sequence). With 3 bases removed from V and 0 bases from J, the gap between germline ends came to 21 bases. The CDR3 runs 18 residues. The CDR3 sequence is CASSFGLIWGPSSYEQYF. The CDR3 DNA follows: TGTGCCAGCAGCTTCGGTCTTATTTGGGGCCCCAGCTCCTACGAGCAGTACTTC.

The rearrangement joins TRBV3-1 (or the pseudogene TRBV3-2) to TRBJ1-1, with D perhaps TRBD1 (6 bases). The length of the CDR3 is 15 residues. V shed 1 base and J shed 7 bases, with 16 bases lying between them. Germline loops: CDR1 LGHDT, CDR2 YNNKEL (reference sequence). In DNA, the CDR3 is TGTGCCAGCAGCCAAGTCGCTGGGACAAATGTTGAAGCTTTCTTT. This sequence encodes CASSQVAGTNVEAFF.

This clone was detected only once. V usage is TRBV7-9 and J usage is TRBJ1-2, with D perhaps matching TRBD1 (5 bases). This CDR3 has 15 residues. Looked up from germline, CDR1 is SEHNR and CDR2 is FQNEAQ (reference sequence). Deletions cut 5 bases from V and 1 base from J, with 14 bases between. The CDR3 region has the DNA TGTGCCAGCAGCCCCCCCTGGGGGGTTAACTATGGCTACACCTTC. Translating gives CASSPPWGVNYGYTF. The full variable domain, in which reference TRBV7-9 and TRBJ1-2 provide the parts outside the CDR3, is DTGVSQNPRHKITKRGQNVTFRCDPISEHNRLYWYRQTLGQGPEFLTYFQNEAQLEKSRLLSDRFSAERPKGSFSTLEIQRTEQGDSAMYLCASSPPWGVNYGYTFGSGTRLTVV.

The sample holds one count of this clone. The J gene is TRBJ2-7, the V gene TRBV27; 7 bases are a match to TRBD1. The CDR3 runs 15 residues. CDR1 is MNHEY, CDR2 SMNVEV, per germline (reference sequence). The V and J ends lost 5 bases and 4 bases, in that order; junction bases with no gene match: 11. In nucleotides, the CDR3 is TGTGCCAGCAGTACACTCTCGACAGGGAAGTACGAGCAGTACTTC. Protein: CASSTLSTGKYEQYF.

The J gene is TRBJ1-1, the V gene TRBV6-5; D unresolved. The CDR3 length is 14 residues. Germline-derived CDR1 and CDR2 are MNHEY and SVGAGI. V was pared by 7 bases and J by 1 base, with 13 bases between. Here the CDR3 DNA reads TGTGCCAGCACTATATTCACAGAGAACACTGAAGCTTTCTTT. Encoded protein: CASTIFTENTEAFF.

The chain couples TRBV7-2 to TRBJ2-3; no definite D call. The V gene lost 5 bases and the J gene lost 7 bases, with 10 bases spanning the gap. The germline V gene encodes CDR1 SGHTA and CDR2 FQGNSA. The CDR3 has 12 residues. DNA for the CDR3: TGTGCCAGCAGCCCGGTCGGGTATACGCAGTATTTT. As protein: CASSPVGYTQYF. Variable domain in full (rest from reference TRBV7-2 and TRBJ2-3): GAGVSQSPSNKVTEKGKDVELRCDPISGHTALYWYRQSLGQGLEFLIYFQGNSAPDKSGLPSDRFSAERTGGSVSTLTIQRTQQEDSAVYLCASSPVGYTQYFGPGTRLTVL.

The chain uses TRBV7-8 and TRBJ2-5, with D hard to call. This CDR3 spans 11 amino acids. V was trimmed by 1 base and J by 7 bases, leaving 4 bases between them. Germline V CDR1 and CDR2: SGHVS, FQNEAQ. The CDR3 DNA reads as TGTGCCAGCAGCTTAGTAGGGACCCAGTACTTC. Translation: CASSLVGTQYF.

This clone was seen just once. The V call is TRBV27, the J call TRBJ2-7; 7 nucleotides agree with TRBD1. The CDR3 loop spans 12 amino acids. CDR1 and CDR2 from the germline V gene are MNHEY and SMNVEV (reference sequence). V lost 6 bases and J lost 4; bases outside the gene matches: 3. CDR3: CASREGAYEQYF. CDR3 sequence (DNA): TGTGCCAGCAGAGAGGGGGCTTACGAGCAGTACTTC.

The chain has TRBV5-6 and TRBJ1-4, with a possible D match to TRBD1 (6 bases). Germline V lookup: CDR1 SGHDT, CDR2 YYEEEE. Trimming took off 1 base at V and 7 bases at J, with 14 bases between the two ends. The CDR3 is made up of 15 amino acids. The CDR3 region is CASSLSGAFSEKLFF. CDR3 in DNA: TGTGCCAGCAGCTTGTCGGGGGCGTTTTCTGAAAAACTGTTTTTT.

The chain recombines TRBV6-6 with TRBJ2-7; TRBD2 might be the D (6 bases). Germline lookup yields CDR1 MNHNY and CDR2 SVGAGI (reference sequence). The CDR3 consists of 14 residues. V gave up 0 bases and J gave up 5 bases, with 11 bases separating them. This CDR3 is CASSYSYRENEQYF. Written as DNA, the CDR3 is TGTGCCAGCAGTTACTCGTATCGGGAGAACGAGCAGTACTTC.

J is TRBJ1-3 and V is TRBV6-1, with D maybe TRBD1 (6 bases). Germline-derived CDR1 and CDR2 are MNHNS and SASEGT. V was shortened by 4 bases and J by 0 bases, with 13 bases between the two germline ends. There are 16 residues in the CDR3. CDR3 region: CASSGTAQTSGNTIYF. The CDR3 region has the DNA TGTGCCAGCAGTGGGACAGCCCAAACCTCTGGAAACACCATATATTTT.

This clone was seen only once. V gene TRBV15 combines with J gene TRBJ2-3; D possibly corresponds to TRBD1 (6 bases). CDR1 is LNHNV and CDR2 is YYDKDF in the germline V gene (reference sequence). This CDR3 spans 15 amino acids. Trimming took off 5 bases at V and 1 base at J, with 13 bases between the two ends. The CDR3 reads CATSLDRFRTDTQYF. CDR3 sequence (DNA): TGTGCCACCAGCCTAGACAGGTTCCGCACAGATACGCAGTATTTT.

This clone has just one count. The V and J genes are TRBV6-1 and TRBJ1-1; a weak D match, TRBD1 (5 bases). The CDR3 has 13 residues. Germline CDR1 is MNHNS and CDR2 is SASEGT. V lost 1 base and J lost 7, with 10 bases in between. This chain's CDR3 is CASSEEGVGEAFF. The CDR3, as DNA: TGTGCCAGCAGTGAAGAAGGGGTGGGTGAAGCTTTCTTT.

V gene TRBV5-1 combines with J gene TRBJ1-6; no clear D. Germline V gives CDR1 SGHRS, CDR2 YFSETQ. CDR3 length: 14 residues. Trimming cost V 2 bases and J 4 bases, with 7 bases left between them. CDR3 residues: CASSLSGYNSPLHF. CDR3 bases: TGCGCCAGCAGCTTATCTGGGTATAATTCACCCCTCCACTTT.

DNA for the CDR3: TGCGCCAGCAGCTTGGGGGCAGGGCAGGGGAACACTGAAGCTTTCTTT. This translates into CASSLGAGQGNTEAFF. The chain links TRBV5-1 to TRBJ1-1; TRBD1 might be the D (5 bases). CDR3 length: 16 amino acids. Trimming removed 0 bases from V and 1 base from J, with 13 bases in between. CDR1 SGHRS and CDR2 YFSETQ come from the germline V gene.

The chain links TRBV18 to TRBJ1-3; no definite D call. From germline, CDR1 is KGHSH and CDR2 LQKENI. V lost 4 bases, J lost 0 bases, and 4 bases lay in between. The CDR3 has 13 residues. The CDR3 DNA sequence: TGTGCCAGCTCACTCGACTCTGGAAACACCATATATTTT. Protein sequence: CASSLDSGNTIYF. Combining the CDR3 with reference TRBV18 and TRBJ1-3 gives the whole variable domain NAGVMQNPRHLVRRRGQEARLRCSPMKGHSHVYWYRQLPEEGLKFMVYLQKENIIDESGMPKERFSAEFPKEGPSILRIQQVVRGDSAAYFCASSLDSGNTIYFGEGSWLTVV.

The chain has TRBV6-5 and TRBJ1-4; D is unclear. CDR3 length equals 15 residues. Germline CDR1 and CDR2: MNHEY and SVGAGI. V lost 4 bases and J lost 1, with 10 bases in between. CDR3 sequence reads: CASSSTDETNEKLFF. The CDR3 nucleotides are TGTGCCAGCAGTTCCACCGACGAAACTAATGAAAAACTGTTTTTT.

This clone has a single count. The chain carries TRBV7-2 and TRBJ1-2; D may be TRBD1 (5 bases). The germline gives CDR1 SGHTA, CDR2 FQGNSA. With 1 base removed from V and 8 bases from J, the gap between germline ends came to 20 bases. CDR3 length: 16 residues. CDR3 sequence reads: CASSLVSRATDQGYTF. CDR3 nucleotides: TGTGCCAGCAGCTTAGTCTCCAGGGCCACTGATCAAGGCTACACCTTC.

The chain has TRBV5-1 and TRBJ2-3; 9 bases are shared with TRBD1. V lost 5 bases, J lost 3 bases, and 1 base stayed unmatched. The CDR3 extends over 13 amino acids. Germline CDR1 reads SGHRS; CDR2 reads YFSETQ. The CDR3 nucleotides are TGCGCCAGCAGGGGACAGGGAACAGATACGCAGTATTTT. Translation gives CASRGQGTDTQYF.

CDR3 coding DNA: TGTGCCAGCAGCCTTGGGGGTCCACCCAACTATGGCTACACCTTC. It codes for CASSLGGPPNYGYTF. The V call is TRBV14, the J call TRBJ1-2; a possible D gene is TRBD1 (5 bases). The CDR3 covers 15 residues. The germline gives CDR1 SGHDN, CDR2 FVKESK. Trimming cost V 4 bases and J 2 bases, with 14 bases left between them.

This chain links TRBV19 with TRBJ1-3; 8 bases fit TRBD1. CDR3 length: 15 residues. Germline V lookup: CDR1 LNHDA, CDR2 SQIVND (reference sequence). J gave up 4 bases and V 7 bases, and 9 bases lay outside the gene matches. The CDR3 reads CASTTEDRAGNTIYF. CDR3 DNA: TGTGCCAGTACCACGGAGGACAGGGCGGGAAACACCATATATTTT.

This chain connects TRBV19 to TRBJ2-7, with D maybe TRBD2 (7 bases). V lost 3 bases and J lost 3, with 15 bases in between. Germline assignment: CDR1 LNHDA and CDR2 SQIVND (reference sequence). The CDR3 loop spans 15 amino acids. CDR3 coding DNA: TGTGCCAGTAGTATGGGGGGGACACTGATCTACGAGCAGTACTTC. It codes for CASSMGGTLIYEQYF.